This TCR beta chain was obtained from a study of blood T cell repertoires in COVID-19. Sequencing was performed with immunoSEQ multiplex PCR; in TCRdb, only in-frame clones are kept and a portion is missing. Here the sample spans 65,000 to 90,000 clones, 70% to 90% being singletons. In germline, CDR1 is LNHNV, CDR2 YYDKDF (reference sequence). V was clipped by 7 bases and J by 5 bases; unmatched bases: 4. There are 13 residues in the CDR3. This TCR came from an elderly woman with acute or convalescent COVID-19. Sequenced input: peripheral blood. The rearrangement links TRBV15 to TRBJ2-3; 9 bases map to TRBD1. The CDR3 nucleotides read TGTGCCACCAAAAACAGGGGGCTAGATACGCAGTATTTT. The encoded protein is CATKNRGLDTQYF. Full variable domain (rest looked up from reference TRBV15 and TRBJ2-3): DAMVIQNPRYQVTQFGKPVTLSCSQTLNHNVMYWYQQKSSQAPKLLFHYYDKDFNNEADTPDNFQSRRPNTSFCFLDIRSPGLGDTAMYLCATKNRGLDTQYFGPGTRLTVL.